A selection of T cell receptor beta chains follows, all from one sample in a study of blood T cells in healthy people across ages. TCRdb used MiXCR to reprocess the 5' RACE reads, holding one entry per CDR3 protein. The data hold about 800,000 distinct CDR3 sequences, with more than 20% observed a single time. These data also featured in a second study, about T cells of mothers and their children.

The sequencing input was blood. Receptor source: a boy aged 10-17 years in good health. Both conserved end residues are part of each CDR3. D genes are given only for firm matches. Where a row states a size, it is once, few, many or the class of an expanded clone; other rows omit it.

TRBV12-3/TRBV12-4	NA	few	TRBJ2-3	CASTQPKSTDTQYF	TGTGCCAGCACCCAGCCCAAAAGCACAGATACGCAGTATTTT
TRBV28	NA	NA	TRBJ2-7	CASSFGVVGYEQYF	TGTGCCAGCAGTTTCGGGGTTGTCGGGTACGAGCAGTACTTC
TRBV29-1	NA	few	TRBJ1-2	CSVESLTSRGYTF	TGCAGCGTTGAAAGTCTTACATCGAGGGGCTACACCTTC
TRBV29-1	NA	NA	TRBJ1-2	CSVESYENYGYTF	TGCAGCGTTGAATCATACGAAAACTATGGCTACACCTTC
TRBV4-3	NA	NA	TRBJ1-5	CASSQEGDQPQHF	TGCGCCAGCAGCCAAGAAGGAGATCAGCCCCAGCATTTT
TRBV3-1	NA	few	TRBJ2-1	CASSQVDAGSEQFF	TGTGCCAGCAGCCAAGTGGACGCGGGGTCTGAGCAGTTCTTC
TRBV3-1	TRBD2	few	TRBJ2-5	CASSPEWRGMLETQYF	TGTGCCAGCAGCCCCGAGTGGCGGGGGATGCTAGAGACCCAGTACTTC
TRBV7-9	NA	NA	TRBJ2-1	CASSPISETYNEQFF	TGTGCCAGCAGTCCGATCTCGGAGACTTACAATGAGCAGTTCTTC
TRBV27	TRBD1	few	TRBJ1-1	CASSLLPGQGAEVWEAFF	TGTGCCAGCAGTTTATTACCGGGACAGGGGGCGGAGGTGTGGGAAGCTTTCTTT
TRBV25-1	TRBD1	few	TRBJ1-2	CASSWTGSGYTF	TGTGCCAGCAGTTGGACAGGGAGTGGCTACACCTTC
TRBV29-1	NA	NA	TRBJ2-2	CSVLGGGGELFF	TGCAGCGTTTTGGGAGGTGGCGGGGAGCTGTTTTTT
TRBV5-1	NA	few	TRBJ2-3	CASSLEGYADTQYF	TGCGCCAGCAGCTTGGAAGGGTATGCAGATACGCAGTATTTT
TRBV5-5	NA	NA	TRBJ1-4	CASSAGTLSGGEKLFF	TGTGCCAGCAGCGCCGGGACACTCTCCGGCGGGGAAAAACTGTTTTTT
TRBV20-1	NA	NA	TRBJ2-7	CSPRWAGSVEQYF	TGCAGCCCCCGGTGGGCGGGATCAGTCGAGCAGTACTTC
TRBV7-8	NA	few	TRBJ2-7	CASSLEVTSYEQYF	TGTGCCAGCAGCTTAGAAGTAACCTCCTACGAGCAGTACTTC
TRBV7-9	TRBD2	NA	TRBJ2-1	CASSFPPSGAYNEQFF	TGTGCCAGCAGCTTTCCTCCTAGCGGAGCTTACAATGAGCAGTTCTTC
TRBV5-5	TRBD1	NA	TRBJ1-4	CASRQQGWGEKLFF	TGTGCCAGCAGGCAACAGGGGTGGGGTGAAAAACTGTTTTTT
TRBV20-1	NA	NA	TRBJ2-3	CSALLPLARADTQYF	TGCAGTGCTCTTCTTCCCCTGGCCCGCGCAGATACGCAGTATTTT
TRBV29-1	NA	NA	TRBJ1-1	CSVEGRASTEAFF	TGCAGCGTTGAGGGCAGAGCTAGCACTGAAGCTTTCTTT
TRBV14	NA	few	TRBJ2-1	CASSQEGRASYNEQFF	TGTGCCAGCAGCCAAGAAGGGCGGGCATCCTACAATGAGCAGTTCTTC
TRBV6-6	TRBD1	few	TRBJ2-7	CASSPGQGRSAYEQYF	TGTGCCAGCAGCCCGGGACAGGGTAGGTCAGCCTACGAGCAGTACTTC
TRBV20-1	NA	many	TRBJ2-5	CSAREETQYF	TGCAGTGCTAGAGAAGAGACCCAGTACTTC
TRBV18	NA	NA	TRBJ1-2	CASSLMRGGYGYTF	TGTGCCAGCTCACTCATGCGGGGGGGCTATGGCTACACCTTC
TRBV12-3/TRBV12-4	TRBD2	NA	TRBJ2-3	CAMRLAAGASDTQYF	TGTGCCATGCGTCTGGCAGCGGGAGCATCAGATACGCAGTATTTT
TRBV5-1	NA	many	TRBJ2-5	CASSLPGETQYF	TGTGCCAGCAGCTTGCCGGGCGAGACCCAGTACTTC
TRBV7-9	NA	few	TRBJ2-7	CASSSPGMERYF	TGTGCCAGCAGCTCCCCGGGCATGGAGCGGTACTTC
TRBV6-5	TRBD2	few	TRBJ2-2	CASSPTSGSGELFF	TGTGCCAGCAGTCCGACTAGCGGATCCGGGGAGCTGTTTTTT
TRBV4-1	NA	NA	TRBJ1-2	CASSQDMGRLPYGYTF	TGCGCCAGCAGCCAAGATATGGGCAGACTACCCTATGGCTACACCTTC
TRBV27	NA	NA	TRBJ2-3	CASSPITGLTDTQYF	TGTGCCAGCAGTCCTATTACTGGCCTCACAGATACGCAGTATTTT
TRBV6-1	TRBD1	once	TRBJ1-1	CASRKYTGDLMNTEAFF	TGTGCCAGCAGAAAATATACAGGGGACTTAATGAACACTGAAGCTTTCTTT
TRBV7-2	NA	NA	TRBJ2-1	CASSPRGPNEQFF	TGTGCCAGCAGCCCCCGGGGGCCCAATGAGCAGTTCTTC
TRBV28	NA	few	TRBJ2-5	CASRSAGETQYF	TGTGCCAGCAGGTCCGCGGGAGAGACCCAGTACTTC
TRBV21-1	NA	few	TRBJ2-1	CASSKATDPQYNEQFF	TGTGCCAGCAGCAAAGCCACAGACCCACAATACAATGAGCAGTTCTTC
TRBV12-3/TRBV12-4	NA	NA	TRBJ2-3	CASSHSGSQYF	TGTGCCAGCAGCCACTCAGGTTCGCAGTATTTT
TRBV6-2/TRBV6-3	TRBD1	few	TRBJ1-1	CASSPTGVTEAFF	TGTGCCAGCAGCCCGACAGGGGTCACTGAAGCTTTCTTT
TRBV2	TRBD1	few	TRBJ2-7	CASSAGGPYEQYF	TGTGCCAGCAGTGCAGGGGGCCCCTACGAGCAGTACTTC
TRBV28	NA	few	TRBJ2-4	CTTFLPVRGEEYF	TGTACCACCTTCCTTCCTGTTAGGGGAGAGGAGTACTTC
TRBV7-2	NA	NA	TRBJ2-1	CASSSRGLNEQFF	TGTGCCAGCAGCTCTCGGGGGCTCAATGAGCAGTTCTTC
TRBV29-1	NA	NA	TRBJ2-1	CSVEDGGSGNEQFF	TGCAGCGTTGAAGACGGCGGGTCTGGGAATGAGCAGTTCTTC
TRBV20-1	NA	NA	TRBJ1-2	CSAKSRQSNYGYTF	TGCAGTGCTAAAAGTCGACAGTCTAACTATGGCTACACCTTC
TRBV18	NA	many	TRBJ2-2	CASSPSRGTGELFF	TGTGCCAGCTCACCAAGTCGCGGCACCGGGGAGCTGTTTTTT
TRBV27	NA	NA	TRBJ2-7	CASSPNQGFWEQYF	TGTGCCAGCAGTCCGAACCAGGGGTTTTGGGAGCAGTACTTC
TRBV20-1	NA	few	TRBJ2-3	CSARDLGVTDTQYF	TGCAGTGCTAGAGATCTTGGAGTCACAGATACGCAGTATTTT
TRBV6-2/TRBV6-3	TRBD1	few	TRBJ1-6	CASSNNPHGTDNSPLHF	TGTGCCAGCAGCAACAACCCCCACGGGACAGATAATTCACCCCTCCACTTT
TRBV29-1	NA	few	TRBJ1-2	CSVDPSSGYTF	TGCAGCGTTGATCCCAGTAGTGGCTACACCTTC
TRBV4-3	NA	few	TRBJ2-7	CASSQAGTYEQYF	TGCGCCAGCAGCCAAGCAGGGACCTACGAGCAGTACTTC
TRBV29-1	NA	few	TRBJ2-5	CSVVIPGRGSKTQYF	TGCAGCGTTGTGATCCCTGGCAGGGGAAGTAAGACCCAGTACTTC